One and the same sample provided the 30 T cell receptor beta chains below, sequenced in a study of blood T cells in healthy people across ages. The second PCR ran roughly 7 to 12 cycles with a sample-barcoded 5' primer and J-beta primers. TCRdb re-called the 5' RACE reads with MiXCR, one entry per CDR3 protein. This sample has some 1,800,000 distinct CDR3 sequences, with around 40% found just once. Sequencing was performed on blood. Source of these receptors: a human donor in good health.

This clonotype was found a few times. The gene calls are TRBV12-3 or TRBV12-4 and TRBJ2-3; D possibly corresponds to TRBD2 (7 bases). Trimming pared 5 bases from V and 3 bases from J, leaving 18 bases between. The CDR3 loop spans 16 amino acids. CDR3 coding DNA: TGTGCCAGCAGTAAGAGGGGGGGGAATTTAACAGATACGCAGTATTTT. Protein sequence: CASSKRGGNLTDTQYF.

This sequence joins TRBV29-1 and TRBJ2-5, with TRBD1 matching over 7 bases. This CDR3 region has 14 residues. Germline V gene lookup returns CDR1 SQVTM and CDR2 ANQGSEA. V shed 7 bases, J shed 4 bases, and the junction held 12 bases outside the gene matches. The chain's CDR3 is CSAYRQGVRETQYF. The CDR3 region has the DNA TGCAGCGCCTACCGACAGGGCGTAAGAGAGACCCAGTACTTC.

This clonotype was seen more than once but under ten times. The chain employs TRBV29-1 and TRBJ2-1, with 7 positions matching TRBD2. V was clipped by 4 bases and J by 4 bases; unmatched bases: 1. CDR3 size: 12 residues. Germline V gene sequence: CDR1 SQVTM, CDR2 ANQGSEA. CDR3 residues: CSVGAGYNEQFF. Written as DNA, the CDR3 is TGCAGCGTTGGAGCGGGATACAATGAGCAGTTCTTC.

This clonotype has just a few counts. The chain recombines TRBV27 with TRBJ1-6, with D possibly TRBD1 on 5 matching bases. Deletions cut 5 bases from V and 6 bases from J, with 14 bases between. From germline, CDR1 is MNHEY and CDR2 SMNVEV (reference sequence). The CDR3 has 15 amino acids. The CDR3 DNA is TGTGCCAGCAGTGTGGGTGGGGGGGGTAATTCACCCCTCCACTTT. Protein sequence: CASSVGGGGNSPLHF.

CDR3 in DNA: TGTGCCATCAGTGAATATCGGAACACTGAAGCTTTCTTT. Translating gives CAISEYRNTEAFF. The V gene is TRBV10-3, the J gene TRBJ1-1, with D uncertain. Germline V gives CDR1 ENHRY, CDR2 SYGVKD. CDR3 size: 13 residues. The V and J ends lost 3 bases and 1 base respectively, with 6 bases between them.

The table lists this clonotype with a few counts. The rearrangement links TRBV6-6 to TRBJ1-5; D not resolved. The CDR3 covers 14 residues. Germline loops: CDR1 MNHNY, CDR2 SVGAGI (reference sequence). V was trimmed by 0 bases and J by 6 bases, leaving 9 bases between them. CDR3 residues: CASSYSGIVQPQHF. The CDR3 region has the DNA TGTGCCAGCAGTTACTCCGGAATAGTTCAGCCCCAGCATTTT.

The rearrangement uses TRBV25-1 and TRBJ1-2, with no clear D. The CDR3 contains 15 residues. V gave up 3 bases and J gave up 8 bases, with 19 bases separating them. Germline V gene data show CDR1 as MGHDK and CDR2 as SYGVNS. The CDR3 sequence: CASSETDGMGWGYTF. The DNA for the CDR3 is TGTGCCAGCAGTGAGACGGACGGGATGGGTTGGGGCTACACCTTC.

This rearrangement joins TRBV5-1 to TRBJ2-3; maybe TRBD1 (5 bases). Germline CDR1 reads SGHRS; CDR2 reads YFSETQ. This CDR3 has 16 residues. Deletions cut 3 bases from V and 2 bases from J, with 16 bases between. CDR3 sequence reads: CASSSFPGRITDTQYF. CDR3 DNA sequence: TGCGCCAGCAGCTCCTTCCCAGGGCGGATCACAGATACGCAGTATTTT. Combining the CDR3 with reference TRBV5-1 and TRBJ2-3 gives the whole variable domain KAGVTQTPRYLIKTRGQQVTLSCSPISGHRSVSWYQQTPGQGLQFLFEYFSETQRNKGNFPGRFSGRQFSNSRSEMNVSTLELGDSALYLCASSSFPGRITDTQYFGPGTRLTVL.

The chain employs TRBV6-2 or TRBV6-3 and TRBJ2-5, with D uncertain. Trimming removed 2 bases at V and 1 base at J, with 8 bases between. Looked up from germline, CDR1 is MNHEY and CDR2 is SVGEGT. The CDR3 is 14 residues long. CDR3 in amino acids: CASSYPTVQETQYF. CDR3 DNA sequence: TGTGCCAGCAGTTACCCTACAGTCCAAGAGACCCAGTACTTC.

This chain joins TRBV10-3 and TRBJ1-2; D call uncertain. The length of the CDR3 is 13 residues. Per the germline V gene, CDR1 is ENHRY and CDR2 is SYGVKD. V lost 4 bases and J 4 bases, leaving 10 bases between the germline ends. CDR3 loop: CAISGSNSYGYTF. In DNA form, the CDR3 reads TGTGCCATCAGTGGGAGTAACAGCTATGGCTACACCTTC.

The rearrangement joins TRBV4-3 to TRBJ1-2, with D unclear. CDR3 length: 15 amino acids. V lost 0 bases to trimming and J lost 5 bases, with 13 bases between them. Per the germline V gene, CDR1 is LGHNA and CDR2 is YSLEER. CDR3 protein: CASSQDSRRIYGYTF. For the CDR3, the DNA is TGCGCCAGCAGCCAAGATTCTCGCAGGATATATGGCTACACCTTC.

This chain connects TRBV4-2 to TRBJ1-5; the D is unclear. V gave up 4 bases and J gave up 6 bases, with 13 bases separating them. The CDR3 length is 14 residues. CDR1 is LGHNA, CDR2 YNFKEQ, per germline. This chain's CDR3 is CASSPQEAGQPQHF. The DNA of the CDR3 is TGTGCCAGCAGCCCCCAGGAGGCGGGTCAGCCCCAGCATTTT.

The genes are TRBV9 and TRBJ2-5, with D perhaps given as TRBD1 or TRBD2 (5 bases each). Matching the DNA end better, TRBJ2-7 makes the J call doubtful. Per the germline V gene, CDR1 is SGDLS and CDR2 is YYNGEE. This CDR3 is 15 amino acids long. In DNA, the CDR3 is TGTGCCAGCAGCGGCCGGGGCCCTAACGAAGCCGAGCAGTACTTC. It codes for CASSGRGPNEAEQYF.

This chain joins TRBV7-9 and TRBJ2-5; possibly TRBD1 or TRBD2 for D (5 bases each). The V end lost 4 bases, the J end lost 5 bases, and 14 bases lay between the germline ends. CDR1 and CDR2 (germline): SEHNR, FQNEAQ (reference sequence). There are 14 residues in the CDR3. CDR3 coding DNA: TGTGCCAGCAGCTCAATGGGGCCGGGGGAGACCCAGTACTTC. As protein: CASSSMGPGETQYF.

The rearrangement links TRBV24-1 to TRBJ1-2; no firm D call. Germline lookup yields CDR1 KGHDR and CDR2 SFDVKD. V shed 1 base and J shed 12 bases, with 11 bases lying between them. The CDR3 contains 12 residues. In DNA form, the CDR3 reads TGTGCCACCAGTGATTTAGAGTACGGCAACACCTTC. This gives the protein CATSDLEYGNTF.

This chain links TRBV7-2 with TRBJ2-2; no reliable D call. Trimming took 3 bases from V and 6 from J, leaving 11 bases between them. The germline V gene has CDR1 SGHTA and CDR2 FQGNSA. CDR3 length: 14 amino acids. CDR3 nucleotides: TGTGCCAGCAGCTTTACCCAGTTATCCGGGGAGCTGTTTTTT. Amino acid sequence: CASSFTQLSGELFF.

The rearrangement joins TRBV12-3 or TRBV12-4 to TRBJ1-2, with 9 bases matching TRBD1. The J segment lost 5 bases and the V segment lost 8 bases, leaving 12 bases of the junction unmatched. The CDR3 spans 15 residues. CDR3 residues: CASAISGTGLYGYTF. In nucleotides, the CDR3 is TGTGCCAGCGCCATAAGCGGGACAGGGCTTTATGGCTACACCTTC.

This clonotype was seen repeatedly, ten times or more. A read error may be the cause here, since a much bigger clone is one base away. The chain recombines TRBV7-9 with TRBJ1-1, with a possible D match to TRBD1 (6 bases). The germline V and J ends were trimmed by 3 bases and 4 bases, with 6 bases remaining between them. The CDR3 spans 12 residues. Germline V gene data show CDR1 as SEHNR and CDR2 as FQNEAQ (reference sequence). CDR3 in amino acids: CASSLGATEAFF. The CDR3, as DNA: TGTGCCAGCAGCTTGGGGGCCACTGAAGCTTTCTTT. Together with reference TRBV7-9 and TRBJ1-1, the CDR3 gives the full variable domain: DTGVSQNPRHKITKRGQNVTFRCDPISEHNRLYWYRQTLGQGPEFLTYFQNEAQLEKSRLLSDRFSAERPKGSFSTLEIQRTEQGDSAMYLCASSLGATEAFFGQGTRLTVV.

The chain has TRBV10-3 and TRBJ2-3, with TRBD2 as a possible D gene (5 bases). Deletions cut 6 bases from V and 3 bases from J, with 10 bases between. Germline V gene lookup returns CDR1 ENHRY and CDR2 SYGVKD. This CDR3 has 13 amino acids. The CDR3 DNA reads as TGTGCCATCAGATCTCCGGGAACAGATACGCAGTATTTT. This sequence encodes CAIRSPGTDTQYF.

The CDR3 nucleotides are TGTGCCAGCAGCTTACCCTCGGGACTAGCGGGAAGGGATACGCAGTATTTT. This translates into CASSLPSGLAGRDTQYF. This sequence joins TRBV7-2 and TRBJ2-3; 13 bases agree with TRBD2. Per germline, CDR1 SGHTA and CDR2 FQGNSA. The CDR3 length is 17 residues. Germline trimming cut 2 bases from V and 6 bases from J; bases unmatched to any gene: 8.

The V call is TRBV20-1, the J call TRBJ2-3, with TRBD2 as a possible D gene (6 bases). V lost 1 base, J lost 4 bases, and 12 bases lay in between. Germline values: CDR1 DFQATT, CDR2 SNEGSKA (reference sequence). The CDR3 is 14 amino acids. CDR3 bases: TGCAGTGCTAGAGTCGGTCGGGGGTCAGATACGCAGTATTTT. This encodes CSARVGRGSDTQYF.

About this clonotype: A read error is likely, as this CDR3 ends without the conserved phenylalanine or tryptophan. The CDR3 bases are TGTGCCAGCAGTTACGTGGCCACCCAGTACTTG. Protein: CASSYVATQYL. V gene TRBV6-6 combines with J gene TRBJ2-5, with D hard to call. The CDR3 is 11 residues long. Trimming removed 2 bases at V and 8 bases at J, with 6 bases between. The germline V gene encodes CDR1 MNHNY and CDR2 SVGAGI (reference sequence).

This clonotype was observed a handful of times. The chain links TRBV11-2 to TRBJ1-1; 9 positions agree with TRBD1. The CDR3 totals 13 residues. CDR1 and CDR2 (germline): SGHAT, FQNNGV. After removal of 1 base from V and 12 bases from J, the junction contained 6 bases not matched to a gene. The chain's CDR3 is CASSLVSQGATFF. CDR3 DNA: TGTGCCAGCAGCTTAGTCTCACAGGGGGCGACTTTCTTT.

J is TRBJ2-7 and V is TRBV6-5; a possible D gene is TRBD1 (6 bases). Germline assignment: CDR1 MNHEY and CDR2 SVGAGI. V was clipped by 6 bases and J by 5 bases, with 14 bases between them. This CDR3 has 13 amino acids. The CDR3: CASRRQDKDEQYF. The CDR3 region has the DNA TGTGCCAGCAGGAGACAGGACAAGGACGAGCAGTACTTC.

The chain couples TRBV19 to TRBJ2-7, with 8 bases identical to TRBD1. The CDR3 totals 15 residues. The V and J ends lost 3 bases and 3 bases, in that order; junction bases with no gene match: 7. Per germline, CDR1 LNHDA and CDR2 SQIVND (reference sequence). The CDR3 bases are TGTGCCAGTAGTATGTTAGGACAGGGTATCTACGAGCAGTACTTC. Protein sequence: CASSMLGQGIYEQYF.

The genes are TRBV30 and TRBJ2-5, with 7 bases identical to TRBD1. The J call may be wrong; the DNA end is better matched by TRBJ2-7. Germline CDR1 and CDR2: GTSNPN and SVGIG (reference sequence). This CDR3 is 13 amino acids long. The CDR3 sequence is CARQGDSLYEQYF. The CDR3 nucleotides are TGTGCCCGGCAAGGGGACAGCCTCTACGAGCAGTACTTC.

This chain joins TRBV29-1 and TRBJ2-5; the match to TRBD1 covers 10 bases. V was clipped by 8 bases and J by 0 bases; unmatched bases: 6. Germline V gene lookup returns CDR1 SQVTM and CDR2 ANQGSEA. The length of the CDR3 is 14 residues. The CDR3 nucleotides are TGCAGCACGCGGGGGACAGGGGACCAAGAGACCCAGTACTTC. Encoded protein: CSTRGTGDQETQYF. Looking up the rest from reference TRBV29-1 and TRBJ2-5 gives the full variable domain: SAVISQKPSRDICQRGTSLTIQCQVDSQVTMMFWYRQQPGQSLTLIATANQGSEATYESGFVIDKFPISRPNLTFSTLTVSNMSPEDSSIYLCSTRGTGDQETQYFGPGTRLLVL.

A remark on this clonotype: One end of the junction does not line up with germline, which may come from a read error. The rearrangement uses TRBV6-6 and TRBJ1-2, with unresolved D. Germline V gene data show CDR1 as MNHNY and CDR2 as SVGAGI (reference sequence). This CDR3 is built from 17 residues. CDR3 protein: CASSYSAGSRPIGGYTF. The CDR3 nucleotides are TGCGCCAGCAGTTACTCGGCGGGTAGCAGGCCGATTGGTGGCTACACCTTC.

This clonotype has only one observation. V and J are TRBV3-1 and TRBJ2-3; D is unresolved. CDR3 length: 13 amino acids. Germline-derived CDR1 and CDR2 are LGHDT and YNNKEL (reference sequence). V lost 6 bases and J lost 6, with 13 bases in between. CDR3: CASSSPRRDTQYF. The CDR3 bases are TGTGCCAGCAGTTCCCCTAGGCGTGATACGCAGTATTTT.

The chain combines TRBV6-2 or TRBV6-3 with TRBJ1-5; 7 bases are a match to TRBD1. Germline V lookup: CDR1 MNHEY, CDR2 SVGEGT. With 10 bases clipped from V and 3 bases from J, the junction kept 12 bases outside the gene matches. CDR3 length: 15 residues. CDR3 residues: CATRTGDFNNQPQHF. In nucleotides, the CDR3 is TGTGCCACCCGGACAGGAGACTTTAACAATCAGCCCCAGCATTTT.